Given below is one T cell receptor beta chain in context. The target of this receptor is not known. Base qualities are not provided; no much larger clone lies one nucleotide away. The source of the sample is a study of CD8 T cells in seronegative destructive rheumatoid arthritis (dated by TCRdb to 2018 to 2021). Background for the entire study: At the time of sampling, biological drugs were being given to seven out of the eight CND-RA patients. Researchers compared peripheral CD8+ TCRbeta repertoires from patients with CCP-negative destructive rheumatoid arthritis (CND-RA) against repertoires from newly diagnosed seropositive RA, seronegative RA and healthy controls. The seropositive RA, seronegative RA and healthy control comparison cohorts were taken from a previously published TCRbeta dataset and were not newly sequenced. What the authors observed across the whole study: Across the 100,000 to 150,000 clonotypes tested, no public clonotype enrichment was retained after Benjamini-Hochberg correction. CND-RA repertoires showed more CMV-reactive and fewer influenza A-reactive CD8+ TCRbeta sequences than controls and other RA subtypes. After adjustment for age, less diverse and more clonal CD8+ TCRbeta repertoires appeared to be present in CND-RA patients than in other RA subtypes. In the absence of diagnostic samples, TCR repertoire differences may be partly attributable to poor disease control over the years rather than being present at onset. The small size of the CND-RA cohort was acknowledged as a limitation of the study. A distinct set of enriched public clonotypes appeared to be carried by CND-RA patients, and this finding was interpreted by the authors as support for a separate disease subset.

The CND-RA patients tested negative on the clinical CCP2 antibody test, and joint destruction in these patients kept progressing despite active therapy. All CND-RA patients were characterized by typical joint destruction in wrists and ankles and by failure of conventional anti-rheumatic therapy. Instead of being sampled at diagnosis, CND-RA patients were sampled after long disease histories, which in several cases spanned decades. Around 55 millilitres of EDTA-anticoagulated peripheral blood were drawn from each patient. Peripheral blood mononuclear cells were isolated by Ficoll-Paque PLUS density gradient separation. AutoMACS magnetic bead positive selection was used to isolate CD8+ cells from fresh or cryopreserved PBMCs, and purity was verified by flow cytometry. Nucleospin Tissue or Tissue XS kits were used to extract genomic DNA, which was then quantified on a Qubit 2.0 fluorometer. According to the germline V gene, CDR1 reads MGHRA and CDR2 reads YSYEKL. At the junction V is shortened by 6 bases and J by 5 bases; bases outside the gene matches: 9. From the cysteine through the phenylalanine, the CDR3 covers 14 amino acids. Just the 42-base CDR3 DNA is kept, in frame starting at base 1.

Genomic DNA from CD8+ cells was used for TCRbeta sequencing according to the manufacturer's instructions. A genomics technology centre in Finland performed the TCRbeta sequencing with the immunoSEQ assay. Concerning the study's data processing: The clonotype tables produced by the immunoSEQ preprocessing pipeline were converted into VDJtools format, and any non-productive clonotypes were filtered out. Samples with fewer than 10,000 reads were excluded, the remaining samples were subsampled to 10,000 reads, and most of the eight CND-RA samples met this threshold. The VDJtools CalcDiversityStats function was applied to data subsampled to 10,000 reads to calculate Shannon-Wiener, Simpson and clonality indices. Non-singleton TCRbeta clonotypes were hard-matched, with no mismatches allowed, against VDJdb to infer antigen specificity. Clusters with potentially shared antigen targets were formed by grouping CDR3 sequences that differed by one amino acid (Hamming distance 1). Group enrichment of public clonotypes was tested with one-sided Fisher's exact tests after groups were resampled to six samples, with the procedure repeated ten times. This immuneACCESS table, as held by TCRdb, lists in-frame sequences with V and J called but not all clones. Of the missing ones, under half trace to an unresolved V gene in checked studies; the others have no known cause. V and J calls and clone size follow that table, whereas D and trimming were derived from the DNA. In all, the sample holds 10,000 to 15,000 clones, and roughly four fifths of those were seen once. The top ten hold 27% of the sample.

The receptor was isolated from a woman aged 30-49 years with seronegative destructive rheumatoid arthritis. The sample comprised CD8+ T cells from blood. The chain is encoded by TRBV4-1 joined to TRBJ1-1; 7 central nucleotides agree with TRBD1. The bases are TGCGCCAGCAGTATACTCCAGGGGGGTACTGAAGCTTTCTTT. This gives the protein CASSILQGGTEAFF.